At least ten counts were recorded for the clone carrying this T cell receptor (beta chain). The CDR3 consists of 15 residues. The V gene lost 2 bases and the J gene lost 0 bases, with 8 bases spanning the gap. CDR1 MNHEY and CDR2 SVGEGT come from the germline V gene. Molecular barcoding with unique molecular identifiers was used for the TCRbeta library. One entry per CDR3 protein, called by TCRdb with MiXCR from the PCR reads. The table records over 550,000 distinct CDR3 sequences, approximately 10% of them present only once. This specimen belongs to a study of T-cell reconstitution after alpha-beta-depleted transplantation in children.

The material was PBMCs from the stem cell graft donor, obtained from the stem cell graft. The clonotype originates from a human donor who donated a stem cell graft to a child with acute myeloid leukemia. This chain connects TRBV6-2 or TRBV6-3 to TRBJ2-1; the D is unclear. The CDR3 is CASSYRVSSYNEQFF. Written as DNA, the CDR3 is TGTGCCAGCAGTTACCGCGTAAGCTCCTACAATGAGCAGTTCTTC.